The next 20 T cell receptor beta chains were all read from a single sample in a study of T cell changes during pregnancy in multiple sclerosis (dated by TCRdb to between 2018 and 2021). Libraries were built with the immunoSEQ multiplex PCR assay. The source is immuneACCESS, and TCRdb retained only in-frame sequences with V and J called. Part of the clones is not carried over; for the studies checked, unresolved V genes explain less than half of this, and the remainder is unexplained. A total of about 15,000 clones appear in this sample, 65% to 90% of them only once. Jointly, the top ten make up approximately 18% of the sample. Source: CD8+ T cells from peripheral blood mononuclear cells, taken after pregnancy. Receptors were obtained from a female donor in good health, enrolled as a control in a pregnancy study.

The rearrangement joins TRBV5-6 to TRBJ1-4; 8 nucleotides agree with TRBD1. This CDR3 comprises 15 residues. V lost 4 bases to trimming and J lost 3 bases; unmatched junction nucleotides: 5. Per germline, CDR1 SGHDT and CDR2 YYEEEE. The CDR3 is CASSPNRGSNEKLFF. In DNA form, the CDR3 reads TGTGCCAGCAGCCCCAACAGGGGGTCTAATGAAAAACTGTTTTTT.

CDR3 in amino acids: CASSQELAVETQYF. CDR3 DNA sequence: TGCGCCAGCAGCCAGGAACTAGCGGTGGAGACCCAGTACTTC. V usage is TRBV4-1 and J usage is TRBJ2-5, with 8 positions matching TRBD2. The CDR3 consists of 14 residues. The V gene's germline CDR1 is MGHRA and CDR2 YSYEKL. Unmatched junction bases numbered 5, after V lost 3 bases and J lost 5 bases.

The chain couples TRBV6-1 to TRBJ2-3, with 9 bases identical to TRBD1. This CDR3 is built from 14 residues. V trimming: 7 bases; J trimming: 2 bases; junction bases outside the gene matches: 4. Germline assignment: CDR1 MNHNS and CDR2 SASEGT. The CDR3 protein is CASKGDRDTDTQYF. For the CDR3, the DNA is TGTGCCAGCAAGGGGGACAGGGACACAGATACGCAGTATTTT.

This chain links TRBV28 with TRBJ2-7; the match to TRBD2 covers 11 bases. The CDR3 covers 19 residues. The germline V gene encodes CDR1 MDHEN and CDR2 SYDVKM. Trimming removed 2 bases from V and 0 bases from J; junction bases left unmatched: 12. CDR3 residues: CASSLRQIIAGGPSYEQYF. The DNA for the CDR3 is TGTGCCAGCAGTTTACGACAAATAATAGCGGGAGGGCCCTCCTACGAGCAGTACTTC.

The rearrangement links TRBV19 to TRBJ1-2; D possibly corresponds to TRBD1 (5 bases). The CDR3 has 13 amino acids. V was pared by 6 bases and J by 8 bases, with 16 bases between. Germline V gene sequence: CDR1 LNHDA, CDR2 SQIVND (reference sequence). The CDR3 region is CASSTVPGDGYTF. In DNA form, the CDR3 reads TGTGCCAGTAGCACGGTCCCGGGGGACGGCTACACCTTC.

Ten or more counts support this clone. This chain joins TRBV6-6 and TRBJ2-7; the D gene is possibly TRBD2 (7 bases). CDR1 is MNHNY and CDR2 is SVGAGI in the germline V gene (reference sequence). With 9 bases removed from V and 2 bases from J, the gap between germline ends came to 14 bases. The CDR3 is made up of 13 amino acids. The DNA for the CDR3 is TGTGCCAGGCCTAGGGGGGGGACCTACGAGCAGTACTTC. It encodes CARPRGGTYEQYF.

The V call is TRBV7-9, the J call TRBJ2-3; 7 nucleotides agree with TRBD2. The CDR3 is 14 residues long. The J segment lost 4 bases and the V segment lost 1 base, leaving 2 bases of the junction unmatched. Germline V gene sequence: CDR1 SEHNR, CDR2 FQNEAQ (reference sequence). CDR3 in DNA: TGTGCCAGCAGCTTAGGGGGACTACCAGATACGCAGTATTTT. Translating gives CASSLGGLPDTQYF.

The chain recombines TRBV28 with TRBJ1-2; 8 bases map to TRBD1. J was trimmed by 5 bases and V by 6 bases; bases with no gene match: 17. Germline V gene data show CDR1 as MDHEN and CDR2 as SYDVKM. CDR3 length: 17 residues. The CDR3 is CASSPTGGLDSTYGYTF. In nucleotides, the CDR3 is TGTGCCAGCAGCCCAACAGGGGGGCTCGATAGTACTTATGGCTACACCTTC.

The chain combines TRBV5-6 with TRBJ1-4, with TRBD1 identical over 8 bases. The CDR3 extends over 16 amino acids. Germline trimming cut 4 bases from V and 2 bases from J; bases unmatched to any gene: 7. Per the germline V gene, CDR1 is SGHDT and CDR2 is YYEEEE. The CDR3 sequence is CASSGSQGATNEKLFF. In DNA, the CDR3 is TGTGCCAGCAGCGGGAGTCAGGGGGCGACTAATGAAAAACTGTTTTTT.

This clone came up once. The rearrangement uses TRBV4-1 and TRBJ1-2; 7 positions match TRBD1. This CDR3 has 14 residues. J gave up 2 bases and V 4 bases, and 4 bases lay outside the gene matches. The germline gives CDR1 MGHRA, CDR2 YSYEKL. CDR3 sequence reads: CASSPGGMNYGYTF. CDR3 nucleotide sequence: TGCGCCAGCAGCCCAGGGGGGATGAACTATGGCTACACCTTC.

This CDR3 reads CASSTSGRGGFEQFF. In DNA form, the CDR3 reads TGTGCCAGCAGTACCTCTGGGCGGGGGGGTTTTGAGCAGTTCTTC. This chain joins TRBV6-4 and TRBJ2-1; 9 nucleotides line up with TRBD2. The CDR3 contains 15 residues. J was trimmed by 9 bases and V by 5 bases; bases with no gene match: 11. Germline assignment: CDR1 MRHNA and CDR2 SNTAGT.

This chain links TRBV13 with TRBJ2-7, with 7 bases aligning to TRBD1. CDR3 length: 15 residues. The germline gives CDR1 PRHDT, CDR2 FYEKMQ (reference sequence). Losses at the gene ends were 1 base for V and 2 bases for J; bases not matched to a gene: 5. The CDR3 loop is CASSLEGQRPYEQYF. The CDR3, as DNA: TGTGCCAGCAGCTTAGAGGGACAGCGCCCCTACGAGCAGTACTTC.

The chain recombines TRBV6-5 with TRBJ2-1, with TRBD1 matching over 10 bases. J gave up 2 bases and V 2 bases, and 3 bases lay outside the gene matches. Germline V gene data show CDR1 as MNHEY and CDR2 as SVGAGI. There are 16 residues in the CDR3. CDR3: CASSYPGQGAYNEQFF. CDR3 in DNA: TGTGCCAGCAGTTACCCCGGACAGGGGGCCTACAATGAGCAGTTCTTC.

CDR3 nucleotides: TGTGCCAGCAGCGTAGGGGACAGGGCAATCCAGAGCACAGATACGCAGTATTTT. It codes for CASSVGDRAIQSTDTQYF. The V gene is TRBV9, the J gene TRBJ2-3; 9 bases are shared with TRBD1. The germline V gene has CDR1 SGDLS and CDR2 YYNGEE. The CDR3 covers 18 residues. Trimming removed 0 bases from V and 0 bases from J; junction bases left unmatched: 8.

This chain joins TRBV7-9 and TRBJ1-1, with D tentatively TRBD1 (5 bases). V was trimmed by 6 bases and J by 1 base, leaving 12 bases between them. This CDR3 spans 14 amino acids. Germline assignment: CDR1 SEHNR and CDR2 FQNEAQ (reference sequence). The CDR3 loop reads CASSPQTANTEAFF. The CDR3 bases are TGTGCCAGCAGTCCTCAGACAGCGAACACTGAAGCTTTCTTT. The full variable domain, completed using reference TRBV7-9 and TRBJ1-1, is DTGVSQNPRHKITKRGQNVTFRCDPISEHNRLYWYRQTLGQGPEFLTYFQNEAQLEKSRLLSDRFSAERPKGSFSTLEIQRTEQGDSAMYLCASSPQTANTEAFFGQGTRLTVV.

This rearrangement joins TRBV28 to TRBJ2-7, with D perhaps TRBD2 (6 bases). CDR3 size: 15 residues. CDR1 and CDR2 from the germline V gene are MDHEN and SYDVKM. The germline V and J ends were trimmed by 4 bases and 0 bases, with 13 bases remaining between them. The CDR3 spells CASSYLDGSSYEQYF. CDR3 in DNA: TGTGCCAGCAGTTACTTGGACGGGAGCTCCTACGAGCAGTACTTC. Together with reference TRBV28 and TRBJ2-7, the CDR3 gives the full variable domain: DVKVTQSSRYLVKRTGEKVFLECVQDMDHENMFWYRQDPGLGLRLIYFSYDVKMKEKGDIPEGYSVSREKKERFSLILESASTNQTSMYLCASSYLDGSSYEQYFGPGTRLTVT.

The chain recombines TRBV5-1 with TRBJ2-1; 10 bases agree with TRBD1. CDR1 SGHRS and CDR2 YFSETQ come from the germline V gene. J was trimmed by 7 bases and V by 4 bases; bases with no gene match: 8. This CDR3 has 15 residues. This chain's CDR3 is CASSDGDRGENEQFF. The CDR3 coding sequence is TGCGCCAGCAGCGACGGGGACAGGGGTGAGAATGAGCAGTTCTTC.

The chain is built from TRBV9 and TRBJ2-7; 7 nucleotides match TRBD2. The germline CDR1 and CDR2 sequences are SGDLS and YYNGEE. The CDR3 length is 14 residues. Unmatched junction bases numbered 5, after V lost 0 bases and J lost 5 bases. The CDR3 here is CASSVGGGVHEQYF. The CDR3, as DNA: TGTGCCAGCAGCGTAGGGGGAGGGGTCCACGAGCAGTACTTC. The variable domain in full, completed from reference TRBV9 and TRBJ2-7, reads DSGVTQTPKHLITATGQRVTLRCSPRSGDLSVYWYQQSLDQGLQFLIQYYNGEERAKGNILERFSAQQFPDLHSELNLSSLELGDSALYFCASSVGGGVHEQYFGPGTRLTVT.

This sequence joins TRBV9 and TRBJ1-1, with 7 bases that match TRBD1. The CDR3 runs 14 residues. The germline gives CDR1 SGDLS, CDR2 YYNGEE. V shed 2 bases and J 4 bases; nucleotides not matched to a gene: 5. The CDR3 DNA sequence: TGTGCCAGCAGCGTCGGTACAGGGGCCACTGAAGCTTTCTTT. Its protein product is CASSVGTGATEAFF.

The chain employs TRBV4-2 and TRBJ2-5; possible D gene TRBD2, 7 bases. The DNA matches TRBJ2-7 better at its end, which makes the J call doubtful. The CDR3 has 15 amino acids. The germline CDR1 and CDR2 sequences are LGHNA and YNFKEQ. CDR3: CASSLGLGRGYEQYF. Here the CDR3 DNA reads TGTGCCAGCAGCCTAGGTCTAGGGAGGGGGTACGAGCAGTACTTC.